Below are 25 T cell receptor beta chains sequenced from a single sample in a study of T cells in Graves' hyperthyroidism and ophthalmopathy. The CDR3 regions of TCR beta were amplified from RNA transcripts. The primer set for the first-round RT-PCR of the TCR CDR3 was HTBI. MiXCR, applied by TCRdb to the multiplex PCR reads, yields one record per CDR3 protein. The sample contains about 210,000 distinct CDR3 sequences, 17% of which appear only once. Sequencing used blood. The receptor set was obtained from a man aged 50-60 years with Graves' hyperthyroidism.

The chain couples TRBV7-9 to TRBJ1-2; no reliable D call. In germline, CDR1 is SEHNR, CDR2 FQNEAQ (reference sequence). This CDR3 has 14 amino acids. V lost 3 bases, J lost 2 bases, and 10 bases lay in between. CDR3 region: CASSLADLNYGYTF. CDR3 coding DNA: TGTGCCAGCAGCTTGGCGGATTTAAACTATGGCTACACCTTC.

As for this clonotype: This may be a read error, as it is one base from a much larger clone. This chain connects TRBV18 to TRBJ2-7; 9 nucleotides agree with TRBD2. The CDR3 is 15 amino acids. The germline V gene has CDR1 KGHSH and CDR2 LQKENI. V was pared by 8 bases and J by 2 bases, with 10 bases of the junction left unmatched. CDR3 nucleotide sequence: TGTGCCAGCACTTCGACTAGCGGAGGGCCCTACGAGCAGTACTTC. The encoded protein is CASTSTSGGPYEQYF.

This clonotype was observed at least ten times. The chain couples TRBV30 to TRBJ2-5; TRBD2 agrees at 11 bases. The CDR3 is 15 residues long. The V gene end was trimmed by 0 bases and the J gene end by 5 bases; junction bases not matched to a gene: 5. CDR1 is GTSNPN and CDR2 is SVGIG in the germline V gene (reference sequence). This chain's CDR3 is CAWSVLAGVRETQYF. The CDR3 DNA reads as TGTGCCTGGAGTGTACTAGCGGGAGTCCGTGAGACCCAGTACTTC.

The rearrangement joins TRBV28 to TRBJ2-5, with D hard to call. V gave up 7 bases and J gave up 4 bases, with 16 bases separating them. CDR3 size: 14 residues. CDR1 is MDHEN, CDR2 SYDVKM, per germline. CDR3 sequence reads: CASIPRGGRETQYF. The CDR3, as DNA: TGTGCCAGCATCCCCCGCGGTGGTAGAGAGACCCAGTACTTC. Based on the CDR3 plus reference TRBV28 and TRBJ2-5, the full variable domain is DVKVTQSSRYLVKRTGEKVFLECVQDMDHENMFWYRQDPGLGLRLIYFSYDVKMKEKGDIPEGYSVSREKKERFSLILESASTNQTSMYLCASIPRGGRETQYFGPGTRLLVL.

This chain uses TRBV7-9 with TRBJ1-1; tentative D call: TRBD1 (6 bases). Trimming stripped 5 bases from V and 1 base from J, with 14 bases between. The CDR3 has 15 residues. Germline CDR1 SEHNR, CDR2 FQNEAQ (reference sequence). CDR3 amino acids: CASSNRQDPNTEAFF. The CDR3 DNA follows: TGTGCCAGCAGCAATCGACAGGACCCGAACACTGAAGCTTTCTTT. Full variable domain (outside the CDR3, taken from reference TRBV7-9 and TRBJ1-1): DTGVSQNPRHKITKRGQNVTFRCDPISEHNRLYWYRQTLGQGPEFLTYFQNEAQLEKSRLLSDRFSAERPKGSFSTLEIQRTEQGDSAMYLCASSNRQDPNTEAFFGQGTRLTVV.

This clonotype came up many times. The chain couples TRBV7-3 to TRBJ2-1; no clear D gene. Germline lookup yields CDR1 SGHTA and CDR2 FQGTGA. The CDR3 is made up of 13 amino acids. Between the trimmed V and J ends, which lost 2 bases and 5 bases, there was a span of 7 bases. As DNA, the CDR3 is TGTGCCAGCAGCTTAGCTAGTAACAATGAGCAGTTCTTC. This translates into CASSLASNNEQFF.

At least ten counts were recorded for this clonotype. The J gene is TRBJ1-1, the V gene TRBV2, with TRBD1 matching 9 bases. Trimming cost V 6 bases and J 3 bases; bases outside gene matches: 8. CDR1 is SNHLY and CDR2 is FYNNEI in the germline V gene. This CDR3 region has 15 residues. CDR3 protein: CASRPGQGSYTEAFF. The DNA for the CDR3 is TGTGCCAGCAGGCCGGGACAGGGAAGTTACACTGAAGCTTTCTTT.

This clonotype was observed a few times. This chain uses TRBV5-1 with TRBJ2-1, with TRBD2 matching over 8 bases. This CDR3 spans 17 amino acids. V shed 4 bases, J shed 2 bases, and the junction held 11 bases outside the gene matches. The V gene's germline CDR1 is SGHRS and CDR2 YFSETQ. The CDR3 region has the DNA TGCGCCAGCAGCCGGGCCGGGGGTAGCGGGACCTACAATGAGCAGTTCTTC. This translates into CASSRAGGSGTYNEQFF.

The DNA of the CDR3 is TGTGCCAGCAGCTTAGATTCAAGTAGCGGACTCTACGAGCAGTACTTC. This gives the protein CASSLDSSSGLYEQYF. The chain recombines TRBV11-2 with TRBJ2-7; D possibly corresponds to TRBD2 (6 bases). V lost 0 bases, J lost 3 bases, and 15 bases lay in between. The CDR3 consists of 16 residues. Per germline, CDR1 SGHAT and CDR2 FQNNGV.

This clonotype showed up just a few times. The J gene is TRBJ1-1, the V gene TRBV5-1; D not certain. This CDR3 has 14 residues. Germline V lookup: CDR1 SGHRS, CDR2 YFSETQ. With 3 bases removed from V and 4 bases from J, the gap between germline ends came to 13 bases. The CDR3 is CASSSEEFSTEAFF. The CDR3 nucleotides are TGCGCCAGCAGCTCGGAGGAGTTTTCCACTGAAGCTTTCTTT.

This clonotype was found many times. The CDR3, as DNA: TGCAGTGCTACCCCCCCTGCTGCAGTCCACAATGAGCAGTTCTTC. Its protein product is CSATPPAAVHNEQFF. The chain joins TRBV20-1 to TRBJ2-1; D gene unclear. The CDR3 runs 15 residues. The V end was cut by 4 bases, the J end by 5 bases, with 18 bases between. The germline CDR1 and CDR2 sequences are DFQATT and SNEGSKA (reference sequence).

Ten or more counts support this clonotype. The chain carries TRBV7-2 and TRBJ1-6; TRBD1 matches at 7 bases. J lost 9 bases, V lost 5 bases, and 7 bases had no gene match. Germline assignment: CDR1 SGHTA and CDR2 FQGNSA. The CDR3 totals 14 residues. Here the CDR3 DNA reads TGTGCCAGCAGCGACAGGGCCGGTAGTTCACCCCTCCACTTT. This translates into CASSDRAGSSPLHF.

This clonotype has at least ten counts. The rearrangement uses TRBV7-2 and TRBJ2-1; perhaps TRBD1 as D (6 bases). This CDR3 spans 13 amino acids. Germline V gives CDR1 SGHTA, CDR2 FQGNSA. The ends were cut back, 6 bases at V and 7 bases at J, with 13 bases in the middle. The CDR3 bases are TGTGCCAGCAGACCCCGAACAGGGAATGAGCAGTTCTTC. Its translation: CASRPRTGNEQFF.

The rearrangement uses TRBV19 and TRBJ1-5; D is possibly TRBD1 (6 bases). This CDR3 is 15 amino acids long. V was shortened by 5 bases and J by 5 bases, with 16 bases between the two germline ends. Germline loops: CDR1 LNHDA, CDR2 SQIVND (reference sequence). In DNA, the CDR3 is TGTGCCAGTAGTGAGCGCAGGGGACCATATCAGCCCCAGCATTTT. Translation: CASSERRGPYQPQHF.

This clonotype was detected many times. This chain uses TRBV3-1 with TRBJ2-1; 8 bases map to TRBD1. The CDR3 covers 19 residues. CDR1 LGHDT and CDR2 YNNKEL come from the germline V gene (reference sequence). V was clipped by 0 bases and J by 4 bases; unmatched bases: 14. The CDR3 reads CASSQESLSGQGFYNEQFF. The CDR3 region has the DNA TGTGCCAGCAGCCAAGAAAGTCTTTCCGGACAGGGCTTTTACAATGAGCAGTTCTTC.

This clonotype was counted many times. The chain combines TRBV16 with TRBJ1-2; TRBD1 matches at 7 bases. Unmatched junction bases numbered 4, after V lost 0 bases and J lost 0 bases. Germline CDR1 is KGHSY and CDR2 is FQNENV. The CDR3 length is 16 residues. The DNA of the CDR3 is TGTGCCAGCAGCCAATCGGAGGGGGCTCCTAACTATGGCTACACCTTC. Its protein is CASSQSEGAPNYGYTF.

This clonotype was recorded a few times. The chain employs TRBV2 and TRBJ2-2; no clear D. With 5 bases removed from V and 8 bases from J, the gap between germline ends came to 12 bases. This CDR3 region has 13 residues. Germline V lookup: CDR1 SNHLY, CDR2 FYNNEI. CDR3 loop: CASSLSPGGELFF. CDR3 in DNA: TGTGCCAGCAGTCTCTCCCCCGGGGGGGAGCTGTTTTTT.

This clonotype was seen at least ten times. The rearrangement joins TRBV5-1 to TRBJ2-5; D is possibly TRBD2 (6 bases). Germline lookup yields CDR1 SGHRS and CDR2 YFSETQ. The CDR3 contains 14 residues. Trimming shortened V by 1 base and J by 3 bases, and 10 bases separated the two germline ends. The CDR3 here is CASSLMGGEETQYF. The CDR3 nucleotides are TGCGCCAGCAGCTTGATGGGCGGGGAAGAGACCCAGTACTTC.

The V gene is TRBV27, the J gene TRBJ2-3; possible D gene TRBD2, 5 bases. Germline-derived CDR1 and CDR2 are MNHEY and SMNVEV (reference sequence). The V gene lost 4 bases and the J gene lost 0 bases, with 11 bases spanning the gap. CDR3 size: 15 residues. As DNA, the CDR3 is TGTGCCAGCAGTTCCCATCGGGGAAGCACAGATACGCAGTATTTT. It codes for CASSSHRGSTDTQYF.

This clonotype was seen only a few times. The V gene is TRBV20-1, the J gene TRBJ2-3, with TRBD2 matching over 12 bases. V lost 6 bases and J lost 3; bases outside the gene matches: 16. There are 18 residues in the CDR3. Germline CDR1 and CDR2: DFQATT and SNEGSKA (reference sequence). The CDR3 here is CSALYPYGLAGRTDTQYF. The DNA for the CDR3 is TGCAGTGCCCTATACCCCTATGGACTAGCGGGACGTACAGATACGCAGTATTTT.

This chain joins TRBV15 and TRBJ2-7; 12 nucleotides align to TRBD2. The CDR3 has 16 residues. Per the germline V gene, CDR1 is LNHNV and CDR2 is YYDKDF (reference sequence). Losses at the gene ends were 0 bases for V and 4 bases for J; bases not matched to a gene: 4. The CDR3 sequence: CATSRESGLAGYEQYF. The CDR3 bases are TGTGCCACCAGCAGAGAAAGCGGACTAGCGGGATACGAGCAGTACTTC.

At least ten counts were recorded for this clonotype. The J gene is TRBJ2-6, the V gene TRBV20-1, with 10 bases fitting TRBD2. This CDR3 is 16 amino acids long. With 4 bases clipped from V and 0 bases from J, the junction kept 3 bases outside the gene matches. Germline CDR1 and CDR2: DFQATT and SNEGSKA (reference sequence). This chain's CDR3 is CSATSGRASGANVLTF. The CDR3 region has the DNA TGCAGTGCTACAAGCGGGAGGGCCTCTGGGGCCAACGTCCTGACTTTC.

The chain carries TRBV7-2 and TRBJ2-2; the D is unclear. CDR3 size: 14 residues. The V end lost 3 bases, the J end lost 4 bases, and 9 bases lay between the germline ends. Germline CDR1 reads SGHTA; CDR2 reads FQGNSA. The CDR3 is CASSFRAITGELFF. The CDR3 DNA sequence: TGTGCCAGCAGCTTCCGAGCAATCACCGGGGAGCTGTTTTTT.

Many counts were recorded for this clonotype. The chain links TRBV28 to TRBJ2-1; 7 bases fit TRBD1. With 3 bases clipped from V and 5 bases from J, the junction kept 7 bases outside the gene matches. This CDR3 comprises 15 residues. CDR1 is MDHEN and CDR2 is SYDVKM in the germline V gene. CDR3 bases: TGTGCCAGCAGTTTGAGACAGGGACGAAACAATGAGCAGTTCTTC. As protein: CASSLRQGRNNEQFF. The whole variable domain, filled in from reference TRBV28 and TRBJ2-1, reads DVKVTQSSRYLVKRTGEKVFLECVQDMDHENMFWYRQDPGLGLRLIYFSYDVKMKEKGDIPEGYSVSREKKERFSLILESASTNQTSMYLCASSLRQGRNNEQFFGPGTRLTVL.

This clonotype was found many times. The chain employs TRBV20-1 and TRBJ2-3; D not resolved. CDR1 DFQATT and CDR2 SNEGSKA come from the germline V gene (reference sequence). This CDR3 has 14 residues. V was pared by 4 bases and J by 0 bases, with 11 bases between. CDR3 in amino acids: CSAIPGTSTDTQYF. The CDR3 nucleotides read TGCAGTGCTATCCCCGGCACCAGCACAGATACGCAGTATTTT.